The 8 T cell receptor beta chains listed next were all sequenced from one sample in a study of blood T cell repertoires in COVID-19. This table comes from immunoSEQ multiplex PCR, and its TCRdb copy is limited to in-frame clones, with some not included. The sample has approximately 110,000 clones; roughly 88% are singletons. Sequenced material: peripheral blood. Every receptor here comes from a woman between 45 and 65 years old with active or convalescent COVID-19.

The chain carries TRBV15 and TRBJ2-3, with D maybe TRBD2 (6 bases). The CDR3 sequence is 13 residues long. The V gene's germline CDR1 is LNHNV and CDR2 YYDKDF (reference sequence). With 8 bases removed from V and 10 bases from J, the gap between germline ends came to 19 bases. The CDR3 spells CATGRDSSVAQYF. DNA for the CDR3: TGTGCCACCGGCCGGGACTCGAGTGTTGCGCAGTATTTT.

This clone was recorded once. The CDR3 DNA is TGCGCCAGCAGTCTGAGGGGACAGGGGTTGAACACTGAAGCTTTCTTT. As protein: CASSLRGQGLNTEAFF. The chain couples TRBV5-1 to TRBJ1-1, with 10 positions matching TRBD1. Germline assignment: CDR1 SGHRS and CDR2 YFSETQ. The CDR3 runs 16 residues. Losses at the gene ends were 5 bases for V and 0 bases for J; bases not matched to a gene: 7.

The chain recombines TRBV5-1 with TRBJ1-4; the D is unclear. The CDR3 has 14 residues. V was pared by 0 bases and J by 5 bases, with 8 bases between. CDR1 is SGHRS and CDR2 is YFSETQ in the germline V gene. Written as DNA, the CDR3 is TGCGCCAGCAGCTTGGGAGGGTGGAATGAAAAACTGTTTTTT. Translating gives CASSLGGWNEKLFF.

The chain uses TRBV2 and TRBJ2-3; tentatively, D is TRBD2 (5 bases). CDR3 size: 13 residues. Per germline, CDR1 SNHLY and CDR2 FYNNEI. V was pared by 4 bases and J by 6 bases, with 11 bases between. CDR3 sequence reads: CASSGGFEDTQYF. The CDR3 DNA sequence: TGTGCCAGCAGTGGAGGGTTTGAGGATACGCAGTATTTT.

The rearrangement uses TRBV19 and TRBJ2-1; maybe TRBD1 (5 bases). The CDR3 is 15 residues long. Germline-derived CDR1 and CDR2 are LNHDA and SQIVND (reference sequence). Trimming pared 9 bases from V and 4 bases from J, leaving 19 bases between. CDR3 sequence reads: CARGNRKVGYNEQFF. CDR3 nucleotide sequence: TGTGCCAGGGGGAACAGGAAGGTGGGATACAATGAGCAGTTCTTC.

The chain links TRBV2 to TRBJ2-7; D may be TRBD2 (6 bases). The V end lost 4 bases, the J end lost 12 bases, and 13 bases lay between the germline ends. This CDR3 region has 11 residues. CDR1 and CDR2 (germline): SNHLY, FYNNEI. The CDR3 sequence: CASSGRGSGYF. Here the CDR3 DNA reads TGTGCCAGCAGTGGACGGGGGTCAGGGTACTTC.

The chain links TRBV10-1 to TRBJ2-1, with 8 bases fitting TRBD1. This CDR3 spans 16 amino acids. V lost 1 base and J lost 6; bases outside the gene matches: 8. Germline assignment: CDR1 WNHNN and CDR2 SYGVQD (reference sequence). The CDR3 bases are TGCGCCAGCAGTGAGTACCGGGACAGGCCGACCAATGAGCAGTTCTTC. The encoded protein is CASSEYRDRPTNEQFF.

The chain couples TRBV7-2 to TRBJ2-1, with 8 bases aligning to TRBD2. Germline V gene data show CDR1 as SGHTA and CDR2 as FQGNSA. CDR3 length: 14 residues. The V segment lost 1 base and the J segment 7 bases; nucleotides outside the gene matches: 3. DNA for the CDR3: TGTGCCAGCAGCTTAGTGCGGGAGGATAATGAGCAGTTCTTC. Amino acid sequence: CASSLVREDNEQFF.